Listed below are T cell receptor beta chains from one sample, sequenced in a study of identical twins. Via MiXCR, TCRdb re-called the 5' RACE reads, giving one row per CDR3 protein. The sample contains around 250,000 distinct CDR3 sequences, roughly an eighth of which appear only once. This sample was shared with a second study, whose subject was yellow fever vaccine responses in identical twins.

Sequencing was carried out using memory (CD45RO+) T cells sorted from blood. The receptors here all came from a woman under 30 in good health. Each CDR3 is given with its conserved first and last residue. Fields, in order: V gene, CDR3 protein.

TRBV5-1,CASSLAGGGQTEAFF
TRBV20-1,CSARDPWEGDNEQFF
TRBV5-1,CANSPYETQYF
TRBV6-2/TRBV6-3,CASSHSGDTDTQYF
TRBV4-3,CASSQAAGTGSYGYTF
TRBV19,CASSIGTGNEQYF
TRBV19,CASTGGEHNTGELFF
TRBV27,CASSSQGLPVEQYF
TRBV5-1,CASTGDRGNTEAFF
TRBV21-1,CASSKGTKEVETDTQYF
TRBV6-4,CASSDTGQGADTQYF
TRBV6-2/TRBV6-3,CASTESDRVDEQFF
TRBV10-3,CAISDVGTGIYEQYF
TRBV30,CAWSVLRTGELFF
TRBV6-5,CASSYGGFWTNNEQFF
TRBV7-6,CASSLGTGSFGQYF
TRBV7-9,CASLQGAGEQYF
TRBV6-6,CASSSGGSQYF
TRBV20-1,CSAQRQGTYEQYF
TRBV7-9,CASSAIQGEGYNEQFF
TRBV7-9,CASSPRGTNTGELFF
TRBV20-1,CSARSGELTYEQYF
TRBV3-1,CASSQVNGNEQFF
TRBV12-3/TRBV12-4,CASSLGAGNSNQPQHF
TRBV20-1,CSARADAYEQYF
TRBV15,CATSIPTSGGPEQFF
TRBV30,CAWKLGQSTDTQYF
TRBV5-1,CASSLTGGNPNTEAFF
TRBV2,CASSLRAGASYNEQFF
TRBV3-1,CASSQEGQPQHF
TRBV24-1,CATSDLRASGETQYF
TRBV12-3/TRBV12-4,CASSLGQDYGYTF
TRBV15,CATSRDRKLAGAKYYNEQFF
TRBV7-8,CASSGDRANQPQHF
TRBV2,CASSVYEQFF
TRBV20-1,CSAPPGGWKETQYF
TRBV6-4,CASSDSTGGTGELFF
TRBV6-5,CASSSLTPTSGGYEQYF
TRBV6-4,CASSAGTGSPLHF
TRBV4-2,CASSRETGAKNIQYF